The 25 T cell receptor beta chains below were found in one sample sequenced in a study of blood T cells in healthy people across ages. A second PCR, run for 7 to 11 cycles, used a sample-barcoded 5' primer plus a J-beta primer mix. TCRdb passed the 5' RACE reads through MiXCR, listing each CDR3 protein once. The table lists just under 750,000 distinct CDR3 sequences, over 20% of them singletons. Material: blood. These receptors all come from a man between 65 and 85 years old in good health.

This rearrangement joins TRBV27 to TRBJ1-2, with 7 positions matching TRBD1. CDR1 and CDR2 (germline): MNHEY, SMNVEV (reference sequence). The CDR3 runs 13 residues. The trim removed 4 bases at V and 7 bases at J, leaving 6 bases unmatched. In DNA form, the CDR3 reads TGTGCCAGCAGTTATACGACAGGGCTTGGCTACACCTTC. It translates to CASSYTTGLGYTF.

J is TRBJ1-2 and V is TRBV2, with a possible D match to TRBD1 (6 bases). V lost 7 bases, J lost 1 base, and 13 bases lay in between. CDR1 is SNHLY and CDR2 is FYNNEI in the germline V gene. The CDR3 has 14 amino acids. The CDR3 reads CASKTEGVNYGYTF. The CDR3 coding sequence is TGTGCCAGCAAGACGGAGGGGGTTAACTATGGCTACACCTTC.

In this sample, this clonotype turned up a few times. CDR3 DNA: TGTGCCAGCAGCCAAGACCTAACGGAGACCCAGTACTTC. It encodes CASSQDLTETQYF. The rearrangement uses TRBV3-1 and TRBJ2-5; D unclear. There are 13 residues in the CDR3. The germline V gene has CDR1 LGHDT and CDR2 YNNKEL (reference sequence). Trimming left V 0 bases short and J 5 bases short, with 7 bases between.

CDR3 sequence (DNA): TGTGCCAGCAGTTACGCAGGGGCGCGGGGGGCCCCTAAGAGAACGCAGTATTTT. Its protein is CASSYAGARGAPKRTQYF. V usage is TRBV6-5 and J usage is TRBJ2-3, with TRBD2 identical over 8 bases. CDR3 length: 18 amino acids. Germline trimming cut 2 bases from V and 9 bases from J; bases unmatched to any gene: 19. Germline V gene sequence: CDR1 MNHEY, CDR2 SVGAGI.

In its sample, this clonotype was seen a few times. The chain uses TRBV15 and TRBJ2-7; TRBD1 is a possible D gene (5 bases). The last part of the DNA fits TRBJ2-1 better; the J call may be wrong. The CDR3 length is 11 residues. The germline CDR1 and CDR2 sequences are LNHNV and YYDKDF (reference sequence). In DNA form, the CDR3 reads TGTGCCACCAGCAATAGGACAGAGCAGTTCTTC. Its translation is CATSNRTEQFF.

The chain joins TRBV5-5 to TRBJ2-3, with unresolved D. The CDR3 is 14 residues long. Trimming shortened V by 2 bases and J by 0 bases, and 7 bases separated the two germline ends. CDR1 SGHKS and CDR2 YYEKEE come from the germline V gene (reference sequence). The CDR3 region has the DNA TGTGCCAGCAGCTTCAGTTGGAGCACAGATACGCAGTATTTT. Amino acids: CASSFSWSTDTQYF.

To note about this clonotype: Germline is not matched at one junction end, which may reflect a read error. The chain has TRBV20-1 and TRBJ1-2; TRBD1 matches at 7 bases. In germline, CDR1 is DFQATT, CDR2 SNEGSKA (reference sequence). This CDR3 has 14 amino acids. The CDR3 region has the DNA TGCTGTGCTAGCCAGGGGGACGGGATCTATGGCTACACCTTC. Amino acids: CCASQGDGIYGYTF.

The chain recombines TRBV19 with TRBJ1-4, with 8 bases lining up with TRBD1. This CDR3 has 16 amino acids. Germline trimming cut 7 bases from V and 0 bases from J; bases unmatched to any gene: 7. Germline assignment: CDR1 LNHDA and CDR2 SQIVND (reference sequence). The CDR3 nucleotides read TGTGCCAGTAATGGAAAGACAGGGGCAACTAATGAAAAACTGTTTTTT. The encoded protein is CASNGKTGATNEKLFF. Filled out from reference TRBV19 and TRBJ1-4, the complete variable domain reads DGGITQSPKYLFRKEGQNVTLSCEQNLNHDAMYWYRQDPGQGLRLIYYSQIVNDFQKGDIAEGYSVSREKKESFPLTVTSAQKNPTAFYLCASNGKTGATNEKLFFGSGTQLSVL.

This clonotype turned up a few times. The J gene is TRBJ2-2, the V gene TRBV12-3 or TRBV12-4; D gene uncertain. Trimming shortened V by 5 bases and J by 4 bases, and 8 bases separated the two germline ends. There are 13 residues in the CDR3. The CDR3 loop is CASSPLSTGELFF. The CDR3 region has the DNA TGTGCCAGCAGTCCCCTTTCCACCGGGGAGCTGTTTTTT.

This sequence joins TRBV6-2 or TRBV6-3 and TRBJ2-5; D ambiguous. Trimming removed 0 bases at V and 7 bases at J, with 15 bases between. CDR1 and CDR2 from the germline V gene are MNHEY and SVGEGT. CDR3 length: 15 amino acids. DNA for the CDR3: TGTGCCAGCAGTTACTCGGAAGTATGGTTCGGGACCCAGTACTTC. It codes for CASSYSEVWFGTQYF.

This clonotype was detected a few times. The chain links TRBV10-3 to TRBJ1-2; TRBD1 matches 7 bases. In germline, CDR1 is ENHRY, CDR2 SYGVKD. The V segment lost 6 bases and the J segment 4 bases; nucleotides outside the gene matches: 5. CDR3 length equals 13 residues. CDR3 region: CAIREGALYGYTF. The CDR3 DNA follows: TGTGCCATCAGGGAGGGGGCCCTCTATGGCTACACCTTC.

The V gene is TRBV20-1, the J gene TRBJ1-1; possible D gene TRBD1, 6 bases. CDR1 is DFQATT and CDR2 is SNEGSKA in the germline V gene (reference sequence). The CDR3 spans 15 residues. V lost 0 bases and J lost 1, with 12 bases in between. DNA of the CDR3: TGCAGTGCTAGAGATCTCAAGGGACAGAACACTGAAGCTTTCTTT. Residues: CSARDLKGQNTEAFF.

This clonotype was counted between two and nine times. The V gene is TRBV7-2, the J gene TRBJ1-5; 10 positions match TRBD1. CDR3 length: 14 residues. CDR1 is SGHTA, CDR2 FQGNSA, per germline. J was trimmed by 7 bases and V by 6 bases; bases with no gene match: 6. CDR3 loop: CASSRTGGGQPQHF. The CDR3 nucleotides are TGTGCCAGCAGTAGGACAGGGGGTGGCCAGCCCCAGCATTTT.

The genes are TRBV12-3 or TRBV12-4 and TRBJ2-7; 10 bases align to TRBD2. The CDR3 extends over 15 amino acids. Unmatched junction bases numbered 6, after V lost 4 bases and J lost 3 bases. The CDR3 coding sequence is TGTGCCAGCAGTTCCGCGACTAGCGGGTTCTACGAGCAGTACGTC. Translated: CASSSATSGFYEQYV.

V and J are TRBV2 and TRBJ2-7, with D perhaps matching TRBD1 (5 bases). The CDR3 is made up of 14 amino acids. From germline, CDR1 is SNHLY and CDR2 FYNNEI. V dropped 2 bases and J dropped 11 bases, with 19 bases sitting between them. CDR3 region: CASSETLTGPQEYF. For the CDR3, the DNA is TGTGCCAGCAGTGAAACCCTAACAGGACCCCAGGAGTACTTC.

This clonotype was picked up a small number of times. A single base separates this from a much larger clone, so it may be a read error. This chain links TRBV6-6 with TRBJ2-1, with D perhaps TRBD1 or TRBD2 (5 bases each). The end of the DNA fits TRBJ2-7 better, so the J call may be wrong. This CDR3 has 16 amino acids. Germline CDR1 MNHNY, CDR2 SVGAGI (reference sequence). The CDR3 here is CARSYSNPQSGSEQYF. CDR3 DNA sequence: TGTGCCCGCAGTTACTCGAACCCGCAGTCAGGGAGCGAGCAGTACTTC.

Details on this clonotype: No conserved phenylalanine or tryptophan ends this CDR3, so it is likely a read error. The chain employs TRBV12-3 or TRBV12-4 and TRBJ2-3; maybe TRBD1 (6 bases). This CDR3 has 13 residues. With 1 base removed from V and 7 bases from J, the gap between germline ends came to 9 bases. The CDR3 loop is CASSLEQGNTQYS. The CDR3 DNA reads as TGTGCCAGCAGTTTAGAACAGGGAAATACGCAGTATTCT.

The rearrangement joins TRBV20-1 to TRBJ1-5; a possible D gene is TRBD1 (5 bases). Germline assignment: CDR1 DFQATT and CDR2 SNEGSKA (reference sequence). Trimming left V 0 bases short and J 7 bases short, with 13 bases between. The CDR3 runs to 14 residues. This CDR3 reads CSAREAGGDQPQHF. The CDR3 nucleotides read TGCAGTGCTAGAGAGGCCGGAGGGGACCAGCCCCAGCATTTT.

This clonotype was counted a few times. CDR3 residues: CSGRRVPATNEKLFF. CDR3 in DNA: TGCAGTGGCAGGAGGGTACCAGCAACTAATGAAAAACTGTTTTTT. The chain is built from TRBV20-1 and TRBJ1-4, with unresolved D. CDR3 size: 15 residues. Trimming took 7 bases from V and 0 from J, leaving 15 bases between them. Germline V lookup: CDR1 DFQATT, CDR2 SNEGSKA (reference sequence).

V is TRBV5-1 and J is TRBJ1-5, with D possibly being TRBD1 (6 bases). V shed 0 bases and J shed 9 bases, with 22 bases lying between them. The V gene's germline CDR1 is SGHRS and CDR2 YFSETQ. This CDR3 spans 17 amino acids. The CDR3 region is CASSLAPLGGADRPQHF. The CDR3 bases are TGCGCCAGCAGCTTGGCCCCCTTGGGGGGCGCGGATCGGCCCCAGCATTTT. The variable domain in full, completed from reference TRBV5-1 and TRBJ1-5, reads KAGVTQTPRYLIKTRGQQVTLSCSPISGHRSVSWYQQTPGQGLQFLFEYFSETQRNKGNFPGRFSGRQFSNSRSEMNVSTLELGDSALYLCASSLAPLGGADRPQHFGDGTRLSIL.

This clonotype was observed many times. This chain connects TRBV9 to TRBJ2-1; TRBD2 matches at 11 bases. Germline CDR1 is SGDLS and CDR2 is YYNGEE. There are 17 residues in the CDR3. The J segment lost 6 bases and the V segment lost 3 bases, leaving 11 bases of the junction unmatched. The CDR3 loop is CASSEGKLAGATNEQFF. CDR3 bases: TGTGCCAGCAGCGAGGGGAAACTAGCGGGAGCAACCAATGAGCAGTTCTTC. Filled out from reference TRBV9 and TRBJ2-1, the complete variable domain reads DSGVTQTPKHLITATGQRVTLRCSPRSGDLSVYWYQQSLDQGLQFLIQYYNGEERAKGNILERFSAQQFPDLHSELNLSSLELGDSALYFCASSEGKLAGATNEQFFGPGTRLTVL.

This clonotype was observed a few times. This chain connects TRBV29-1 to TRBJ2-7, with TRBD2 identical over 7 bases. CDR1 is SQVTM and CDR2 is ANQGSEA in the germline V gene. The CDR3 is 13 amino acids. V lost 3 bases to trimming and J lost 3 bases; unmatched junction nucleotides: 5. CDR3 in amino acids: CSVEGGVYYEQYF. The CDR3 DNA reads TGCAGCGTTGAGGGGGGGGTTTACTACGAGCAGTACTTC.

The chain uses TRBV2 and TRBJ2-2; 8 nucleotides align to TRBD2. V dropped 3 bases and J dropped 7; count of bases not matched to a gene: 13. The CDR3 loop spans 17 amino acids. CDR1 is SNHLY, CDR2 FYNNEI, per germline. For the CDR3, the DNA is TGTGCCAGCAGTGACCTGGGTAGCGGGATAGAGGACGGGGAGCTGTTTTTT. Translating gives CASSDLGSGIEDGELFF.

Only a few counts were recorded for this clonotype. The J gene is TRBJ2-1, the V gene TRBV6-2 or TRBV6-3; possibly TRBD1 or TRBD2 for D (6 bases each). V lost 10 bases and J 5 bases, leaving 21 bases between the germline ends. Germline V gene lookup returns CDR1 MNHEY and CDR2 SVGEGT. This CDR3 has 15 amino acids. In nucleotides, the CDR3 is TGTGCCACCCAGGATCGTCACGGGGGCCACAATGAGCAGTTCTTC. It specifies CATQDRHGGHNEQFF.

This clonotype appeared a few times. This chain uses TRBV29-1 with TRBJ2-7, with 7 nucleotides matching TRBD2. This CDR3 is built from 11 residues. V shed 7 bases and J 6 bases; nucleotides not matched to a gene: 6. Germline CDR1 is SQVTM and CDR2 is ANQGSEA. The CDR3 DNA reads TGCAGCGCCCGAGCGGGAACCGAGCAGTACGTC. Its translation: CSARAGTEQYV.